The clone carrying this T cell receptor (beta chain) was seen once. The antigen remains undetermined. This record comes from a study of cytomegalovirus exposure and HLA in healthy donors. At the level of the study: Some 180 million T cells yielded 110 million or so unique TCR beta sequences in earlier analysis.

Overall study results and limits: A list of around 160 TCR beta chains associated with cytomegalovirus was given. Published work reported that the classifier diagnosed cytomegalovirus status with high specificity and sensitivity.

The PCR made use of 60 Vbeta and 13 Jbeta primers. Here immunoSEQ multiplex PCR was the method, and the copy in TCRdb shows in-frame clones only, minus some. This sample has 200,000 to 250,000 clones, with about 83% found just once. V lost 1 base and J lost 7; bases outside the gene matches: 6. CDR3 size: 14 residues. In germline, CDR1 is SQVTM, CDR2 ANQGSEA. This clonotype was obtained from a woman in her forties or fifties in good health and CMV-seropositive. Material for sequencing was PBMCs. This sequence joins TRBV29-1 and TRBJ1-2, with 10 bases that match TRBD1. CDR3 sequence reads: CSVEARDRGFGYTF. The CDR3 DNA reads as TGCAGCGTTGAAGCCCGGGACAGGGGTTTTGGCTACACCTTC.